The entry below describes one T cell receptor beta chain. These data originate in a study of control samples from healthy donors and cancer patients. Germline CDR1 is LNHDA and CDR2 is SQIVND (reference sequence). With 0 bases removed from V and 5 bases from J, the gap between germline ends came to 10 bases. This CDR3 comprises 14 residues. Clones were read by immunoSEQ multiplex PCR, and TCRdb kept only the in-frame ones, dropping some. The sample contains around 84,000 clones, 65% to 90% of which appear only once. This clonotype was sampled from a man aged 60 to 75 with head and neck cancer. Sequenced sample: PBMCs. The rearrangement links TRBV19 to TRBJ2-5; no definite D call. The CDR3 here is CASSIDASGETQYF. The CDR3 DNA reads as TGTGCCAGTAGTATAGACGCCAGTGGGGAGACCCAGTACTTC.